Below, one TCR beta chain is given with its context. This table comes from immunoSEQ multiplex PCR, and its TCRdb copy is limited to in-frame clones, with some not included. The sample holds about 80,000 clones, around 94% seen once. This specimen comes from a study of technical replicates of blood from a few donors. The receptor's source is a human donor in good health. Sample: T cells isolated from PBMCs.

In nucleotides, the CDR3 is TGTGCCACCAGCAGAGATCGGAATGAGCAGTTCTTC. This codes for CATSRDRNEQFF. This chain joins TRBV15 and TRBJ2-1; unclear D gene. The CDR3 length is 12 residues. V lost 0 bases to trimming and J lost 7 bases, with 4 bases between them. Per the germline V gene, CDR1 is LNHNV and CDR2 is YYDKDF (reference sequence).